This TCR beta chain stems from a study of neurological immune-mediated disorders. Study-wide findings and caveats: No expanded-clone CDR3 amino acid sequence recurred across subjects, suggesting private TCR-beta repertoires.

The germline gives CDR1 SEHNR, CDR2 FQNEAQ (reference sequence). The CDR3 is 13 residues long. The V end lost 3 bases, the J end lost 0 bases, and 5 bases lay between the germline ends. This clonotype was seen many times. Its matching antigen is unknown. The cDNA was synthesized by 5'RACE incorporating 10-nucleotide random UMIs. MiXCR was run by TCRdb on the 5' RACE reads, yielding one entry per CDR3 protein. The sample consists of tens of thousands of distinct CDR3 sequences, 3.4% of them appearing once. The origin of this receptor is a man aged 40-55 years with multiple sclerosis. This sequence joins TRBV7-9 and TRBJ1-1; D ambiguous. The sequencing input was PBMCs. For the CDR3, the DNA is TGTGCCAGCAGCTTCGATATGAACACTGAAGCTTTCTTT. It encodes CASSFDMNTEAFF.